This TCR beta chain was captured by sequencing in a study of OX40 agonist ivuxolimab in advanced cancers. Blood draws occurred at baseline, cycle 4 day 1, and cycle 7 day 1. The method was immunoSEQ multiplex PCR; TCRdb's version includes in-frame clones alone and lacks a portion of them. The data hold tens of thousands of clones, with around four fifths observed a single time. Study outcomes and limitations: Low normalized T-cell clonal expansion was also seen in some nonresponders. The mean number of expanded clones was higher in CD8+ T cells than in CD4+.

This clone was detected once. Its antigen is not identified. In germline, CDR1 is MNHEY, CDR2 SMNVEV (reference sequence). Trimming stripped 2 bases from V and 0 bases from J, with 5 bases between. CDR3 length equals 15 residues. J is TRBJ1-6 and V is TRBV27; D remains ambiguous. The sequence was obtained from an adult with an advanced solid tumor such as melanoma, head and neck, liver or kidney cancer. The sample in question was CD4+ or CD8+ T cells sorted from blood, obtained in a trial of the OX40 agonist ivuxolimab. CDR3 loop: CASSLLSSYNSPLHF. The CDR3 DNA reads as TGTGCCAGCAGTTTACTTAGCTCCTATAATTCACCCCTCCACTTT.